The rows below give T cell receptor beta chains drawn from one sample of a study of long-term antiretroviral therapy in people with HIV. Measured with immunoSEQ multiplex PCR; TCRdb has only the in-frame clones, and not every one. The sample records roughly 15,000 clones, 88% being singletons. The specimen comprised unsorted PBMCs, sampled 6.9 years after starting antiretroviral therapy. Source of these receptors: a man aged 45-65 years with HIV. CDR3s include the opening cysteine and the closing phenylalanine or tryptophan. The D gene is left open where the match is weak. Clone size, where shown, is once, few, many, or a class for clones that have expanded.

TRBJ1-5,TRBV27,-,-,TGTGCCAGCAGTTCGGGGGTTTCCAATCAGCCCCAGCATTTT,CASSSGVSNQPQHF
TRBJ2-5,TRBV7-6,-,TRBD2,TGTGCCAGCAGCTCAATTACTAGCGGGCTGGGAGAGACCCAGTACTTC,CASSSITSGLGETQYF
TRBJ2-7,TRBV19,-,TRBD1,TGTGCCAGTAGTATAGGACAGGGCGGTCAGTATGGCGAGCAGTACTTC,CASSIGQGGQYGEQYF
TRBJ2-5,TRBV18,once,-,TGTGCCAGCTCACCTAGGAACGAAGAGACCCAGTACTTC,CASSPRNEETQYF
TRBJ2-7,TRBV7-2,-,-,TGTGCCAGCAGCCTAATGGGTTCCTACGAGCAGTACTTC,CASSLMGSYEQYF
TRBJ2-1,TRBV7-3,-,-,TGTGCCAGCAGCTTAAGGATAGGGAGCAATGAGCAGTTCTTC,CASSLRIGSNEQFF
TRBJ2-1,TRBV7-3,-,-,TGTGCCAGCAGCGTTTCTAGGCTCAATGAGCAGTTCTTC,CASSVSRLNEQFF
TRBJ2-2,TRBV5-1,-,-,TGCGCCAGCAGCTTCGGACGGGCGAACACCGGGGAGCTGTTTTTT,CASSFGRANTGELFF
TRBJ2-7,TRBV6-5,-,-,TGTGCCAGCAGTTACTCGTCCGGGTATGGCGAGCAGTACTTC,CASSYSSGYGEQYF
TRBJ1-5,TRBV7-2,-,-,TGTGCCAGCAGCTTACCCGGATCGGATCAGCCCCAGCATTTT,CASSLPGSDQPQHF
TRBJ2-5,TRBV27,-,TRBD1,TGTGCCAGCAGTCGCCCGACAGGGGTAGGCCAAGAGACCCAGTACTTC,CASSRPTGVGQETQYF
TRBJ2-7,TRBV21-1,-,-,TGTGCCAGCAGCAAAAGGACAGTTAACTACGAGCAGTACTTC,CASSKRTVNYEQYF
TRBJ1-3,TRBV4-2,-,-,TGTGCCAGCAGCCAAGCTGCAGGGATGGACGGAAACACCATATATTTT,CASSQAAGMDGNTIYF
TRBJ2-3,TRBV5-1,-,-,TGCGCCAGCAGCTTACTAAGTGGAAGCACAGATACGCAGTATTTT,CASSLLSGSTDTQYF
TRBJ2-1,TRBV9,-,TRBD2,TGTGCCAGCAGCCTCACCCTGGGGGGACTAGCGGGAGGGCCCTCCTACAATGAGCAGTTCTTC,CASSLTLGGLAGGPSYNEQFF
TRBJ2-7,TRBV10-3,once,TRBD1,TGTGCCATCAGTTCGGGACAGGGGGTGTGGGTCGAGCAGTACTTC,CAISSGQGVWVEQYF
TRBJ1-4,TRBV9,-,TRBD1,TGTGCCAGCAGCCCCCGAGGGAAGGGGGCTGGTGAAAAACTGTTTTTT,CASSPRGKGAGEKLFF
TRBJ1-1,TRBV29-1,-,TRBD1,TGCAGCGTTGATTCTAGGACAGGGGGACTCGGGATCACTGAAGCTTTCTTT,CSVDSRTGGLGITEAFF
TRBJ1-5,TRBV6-6,-,-,TGTGCCACTAGTCAGAGGGCCACAAATCAGCCCCAGCATTTT,CATSQRATNQPQHF
TRBJ2-7,TRBV5-3,-,-,TGTGCCAGAAGCTTGACGGAGCGGACCTACGAGCAGTACTTC,CARSLTERTYEQYF
TRBJ1-5,TRBV27,-,-,TGTGCCAGCAGTTTATTGGGAGGCAATCAGCCCCAGCATTTT,CASSLLGGNQPQHF
TRBJ1-5,TRBV7-3,-,-,TGTGCCAGCAGCGTGGACGGCAATCAGCCCCAGCATTTT,CASSVDGNQPQHF
TRBJ2-1,TRBV11-2,-,TRBD2,TGTGCCAGCAGGGGAACTAGCGGGAGGGCCCCCTACAATGAGCAGTTCTTC,CASRGTSGRAPYNEQFF
TRBJ1-1,TRBV6-9,-,-,TGTGCCAGCAGTTCGAACACTGAAGCTTTCTTT,CASSSNTEAFF
TRBJ1-2,TRBV11-2,-,-,TGTGCCAGCAGCTTAGATCCAAGTCGTAGCTATGGCTACACCTTC,CASSLDPSRSYGYTF
TRBJ2-2,TRBV15,-,TRBD2,TGTGCCACCAGCAGAGATGAGGCGGGAGTCGCCGGGGAGCTGTTTTTT,CATSRDEAGVAGELFF
TRBJ2-7,TRBV6-5,-,-,TGTGCCAGCACGAGAAGTCTCTACGAGCAGTACTTC,CASTRSLYEQYF
TRBJ2-3,TRBV27,few,-,TGTGCCAGCAGTTTAGGGGGGCGGGATTTTACCACAGATACGCAGTATTTT,CASSLGGRDFTTDTQYF
TRBJ2-1,TRBV6-4,-,TRBD2,TGTGCCAGCAGCCTAACTAGCGGGAGTATGAATGAGCAGTTCTTC,CASSLTSGSMNEQFF
TRBJ2-2,TRBV6-6,-,TRBD1,TGTGCCAGCAGTTACGGGACAGGGAACACCGGGGAGCTGTTTTTT,CASSYGTGNTGELFF
TRBJ1-1,TRBV5-4,-,-,TGTGCCAGCAGTTTGATGGGGGGCACTGAAGCTTTCTTT,CASSLMGGTEAFF
TRBJ1-6,TRBV30,-,-,TGTGCCTGGAGTGGGACAGCAGTAAATTCACCCCTCCACTTT,CAWSGTAVNSPLHF
TRBJ1-1,TRBV14,-,TRBD1,TGTGCCAGCAGACGACAGGGGGTTGGTACTGAAGCTTTCTTT,CASRRQGVGTEAFF
TRBJ1-5,TRBV4-3,-,-,TGCGCCAGCAGCCAAGACCTCCGGACCGTTCCAGCCCAGCATTTT,CASSQDLRTVPAQHF
TRBJ2-2,TRBV4-3,-,TRBD1,TGCGCCAGCAGCCAAGATAGTTCGGGACAGGGGGCTAAGAGCGGGGAGCTGTTTTTT,CASSQDSSGQGAKSGELFF
TRBJ2-1,TRBV6-5,-,TRBD2,TGTGCCAGCAGTTCCCTAGCGGGAGGTGCTTATGAGCAGTTCTTC,CASSSLAGGAYEQFF
TRBJ1-1,TRBV5-1,-,-,TGCGCCAGCAGCCTGTCCGGGGGGAGCACTGAAGCTTTCTTT,CASSLSGGSTEAFF